Here is one TCR beta chain with its context. The antigen remains unidentified. This specimen belongs to a study of PD-1 blockade in classical Hodgkin lymphoma. Study-wide findings and caveats: Patients newly diagnosed and complete responders had comparable baseline diversity.

TCRdb's copy holds only in-frame clones and misses some; the assay was immunoSEQ multiplex PCR. The table lists 20,000 to 25,000 clones, over 70% of them singletons. Every patient relapsed after autologous stem cell transplantation, and brentuximab vedotin exposure varied. V lost 2 bases, J lost 1 base, and 17 bases lay in between. The CDR3 extends over 17 amino acids. Germline CDR1 is MNHNS and CDR2 is SASEGT. This clonotype was obtained from a human donor with classical Hodgkin lymphoma. The J gene is TRBJ2-5, the V gene TRBV6-1, with D possibly called TRBD1 or TRBD2 (5 bases each). The source was peripheral blood mononuclear cells (PBMCs), collected before the second cycle of nivolumab. In DNA form, the CDR3 reads TGTGCCAGCAGTGAACCCCCCGAACAGAGGGGCCAAGAGACCCAGTACTTC. This sequence encodes CASSEPPEQRGQETQYF.